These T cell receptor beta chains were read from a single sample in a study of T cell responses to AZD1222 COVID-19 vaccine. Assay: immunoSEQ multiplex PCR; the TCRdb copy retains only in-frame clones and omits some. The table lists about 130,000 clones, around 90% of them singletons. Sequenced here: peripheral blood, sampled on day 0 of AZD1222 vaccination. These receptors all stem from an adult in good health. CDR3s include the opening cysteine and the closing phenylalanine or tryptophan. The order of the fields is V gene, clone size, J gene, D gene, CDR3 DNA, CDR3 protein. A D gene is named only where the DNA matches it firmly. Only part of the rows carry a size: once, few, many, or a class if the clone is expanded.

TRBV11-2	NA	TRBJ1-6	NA	TGTGCCAGCAGCTTAGGGGCAGGTAATTCACCCCTCCACTTT	CASSLGAGNSPLHF
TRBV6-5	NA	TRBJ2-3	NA	TGTGCCAGCAGTTACGGAGCCGGGGAAGATACGCAGTATTTT	CASSYGAGEDTQYF
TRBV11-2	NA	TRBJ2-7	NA	TGTGCCAGCAGCCCTCCGAACTACGAGCAGTACTTC	CASSPPNYEQYF
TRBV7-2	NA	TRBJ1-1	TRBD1	TGTGCCAGCAGCGTGGACAGGGCCTCCATGAACACTGAAGCTTTCTTT	CASSVDRASMNTEAFF
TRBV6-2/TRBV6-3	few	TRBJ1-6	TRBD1	TGTGCCAGCCGTTTACAGGGGGCGAATTCACCCCTCCACTTT	CASRLQGANSPLHF
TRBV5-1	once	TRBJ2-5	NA	TGCGCCAGCAGCCCTGGGACCGCGGGCGAGACCCAGTACTTC	CASSPGTAGETQYF
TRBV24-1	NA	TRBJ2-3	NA	TGTGCCACCAGTGACTTAATGCAGGGGCCGCGCAACCTAGATACGCAGTATTTT	CATSDLMQGPRNLDTQYF
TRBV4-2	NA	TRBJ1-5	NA	TGTGCCAGCAGCCAAGATAGTAGCAATCAGCCCCAGCATTTT	CASSQDSSNQPQHF
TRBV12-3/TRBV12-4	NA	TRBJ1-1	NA	TGTGCCAGCAGTTTAGGGTCCGGGGCTGAAGCTTTCTTT	CASSLGSGAEAFF
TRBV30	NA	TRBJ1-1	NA	TGTGCCTGGAGCCCAGCCAGCAGCACTATATGGGCTTTCTTT	CAWSPASSTIWAFF
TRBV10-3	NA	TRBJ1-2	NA	TGTGCCATCAGTGAAACAGAATATGGCTACACCTTC	CAISETEYGYTF
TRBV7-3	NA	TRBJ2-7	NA	TGTGCCAGCAGCTTAATACCAGCAGACGAGCAGTACTTC	CASSLIPADEQYF